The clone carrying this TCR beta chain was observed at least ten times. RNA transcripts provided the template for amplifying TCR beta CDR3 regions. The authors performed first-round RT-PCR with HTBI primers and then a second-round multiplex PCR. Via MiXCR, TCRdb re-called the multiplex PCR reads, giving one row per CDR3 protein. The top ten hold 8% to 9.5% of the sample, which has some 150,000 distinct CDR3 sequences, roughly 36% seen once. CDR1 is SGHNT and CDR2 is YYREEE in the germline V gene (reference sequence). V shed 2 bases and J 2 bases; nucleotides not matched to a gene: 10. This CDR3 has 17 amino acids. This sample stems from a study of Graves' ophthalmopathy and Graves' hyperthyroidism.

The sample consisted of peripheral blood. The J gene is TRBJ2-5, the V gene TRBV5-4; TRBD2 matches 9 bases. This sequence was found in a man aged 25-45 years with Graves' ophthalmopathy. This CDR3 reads CASSLDPGTSRQETQYF. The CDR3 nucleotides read TGTGCCAGCAGCTTAGATCCAGGGACTAGCAGACAAGAGACCCAGTACTTC.